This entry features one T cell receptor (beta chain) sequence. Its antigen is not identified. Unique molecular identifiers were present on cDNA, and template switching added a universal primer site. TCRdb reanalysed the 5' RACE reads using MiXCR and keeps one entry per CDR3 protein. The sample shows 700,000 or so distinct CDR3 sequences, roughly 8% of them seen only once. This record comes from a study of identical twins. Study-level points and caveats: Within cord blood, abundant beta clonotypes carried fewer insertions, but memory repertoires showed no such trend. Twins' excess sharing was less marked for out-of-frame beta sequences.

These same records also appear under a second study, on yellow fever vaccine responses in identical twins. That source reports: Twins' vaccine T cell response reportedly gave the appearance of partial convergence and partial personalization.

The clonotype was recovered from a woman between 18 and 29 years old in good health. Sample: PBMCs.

The CDR3 sequence: CASSSTRGSSYEQYF. The CDR3 DNA is TGTGCCAGCAGCTCGACTAGAGGGAGCTCCTACGAGCAGTACTTC. This rearrangement joins TRBV7-9 to TRBJ2-7; the D gene is possibly TRBD2 (6 bases). The CDR3 is made up of 15 amino acids. Germline CDR1 is SEHNR and CDR2 is FQNEAQ (reference sequence). Trimming removed 4 bases from V and 0 bases from J, with 13 bases in between.